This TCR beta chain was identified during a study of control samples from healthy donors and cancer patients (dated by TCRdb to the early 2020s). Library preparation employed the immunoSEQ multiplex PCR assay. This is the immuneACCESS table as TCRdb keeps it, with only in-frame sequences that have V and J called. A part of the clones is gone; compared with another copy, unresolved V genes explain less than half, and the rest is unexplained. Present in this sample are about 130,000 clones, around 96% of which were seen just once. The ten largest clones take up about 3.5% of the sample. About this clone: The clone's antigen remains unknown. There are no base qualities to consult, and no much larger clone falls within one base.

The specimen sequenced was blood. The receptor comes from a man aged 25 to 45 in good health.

The CDR3 protein: CASSLGTSGGISYEQYF. The DNA sequence is TGTGCCAGCAGTCTTGGGACTAGCGGGGGAATTTCCTACGAGCAGTACTTC. The chain is assembled from TRBV7-6 and TRBJ2-7; TRBD2 agrees with 14 junctional bases. Compared with germline, V lacks 6 bases and J lacks 1 base; bases without a gene match: 8. In the germline V gene, CDR1 corresponds to SGHVS and CDR2 to FNYEAQ. Measured from the cysteine to the phenylalanine, the CDR3 is 17 residues long. Only the CDR3 DNA is retained, 51 bases long and in frame from the first base.